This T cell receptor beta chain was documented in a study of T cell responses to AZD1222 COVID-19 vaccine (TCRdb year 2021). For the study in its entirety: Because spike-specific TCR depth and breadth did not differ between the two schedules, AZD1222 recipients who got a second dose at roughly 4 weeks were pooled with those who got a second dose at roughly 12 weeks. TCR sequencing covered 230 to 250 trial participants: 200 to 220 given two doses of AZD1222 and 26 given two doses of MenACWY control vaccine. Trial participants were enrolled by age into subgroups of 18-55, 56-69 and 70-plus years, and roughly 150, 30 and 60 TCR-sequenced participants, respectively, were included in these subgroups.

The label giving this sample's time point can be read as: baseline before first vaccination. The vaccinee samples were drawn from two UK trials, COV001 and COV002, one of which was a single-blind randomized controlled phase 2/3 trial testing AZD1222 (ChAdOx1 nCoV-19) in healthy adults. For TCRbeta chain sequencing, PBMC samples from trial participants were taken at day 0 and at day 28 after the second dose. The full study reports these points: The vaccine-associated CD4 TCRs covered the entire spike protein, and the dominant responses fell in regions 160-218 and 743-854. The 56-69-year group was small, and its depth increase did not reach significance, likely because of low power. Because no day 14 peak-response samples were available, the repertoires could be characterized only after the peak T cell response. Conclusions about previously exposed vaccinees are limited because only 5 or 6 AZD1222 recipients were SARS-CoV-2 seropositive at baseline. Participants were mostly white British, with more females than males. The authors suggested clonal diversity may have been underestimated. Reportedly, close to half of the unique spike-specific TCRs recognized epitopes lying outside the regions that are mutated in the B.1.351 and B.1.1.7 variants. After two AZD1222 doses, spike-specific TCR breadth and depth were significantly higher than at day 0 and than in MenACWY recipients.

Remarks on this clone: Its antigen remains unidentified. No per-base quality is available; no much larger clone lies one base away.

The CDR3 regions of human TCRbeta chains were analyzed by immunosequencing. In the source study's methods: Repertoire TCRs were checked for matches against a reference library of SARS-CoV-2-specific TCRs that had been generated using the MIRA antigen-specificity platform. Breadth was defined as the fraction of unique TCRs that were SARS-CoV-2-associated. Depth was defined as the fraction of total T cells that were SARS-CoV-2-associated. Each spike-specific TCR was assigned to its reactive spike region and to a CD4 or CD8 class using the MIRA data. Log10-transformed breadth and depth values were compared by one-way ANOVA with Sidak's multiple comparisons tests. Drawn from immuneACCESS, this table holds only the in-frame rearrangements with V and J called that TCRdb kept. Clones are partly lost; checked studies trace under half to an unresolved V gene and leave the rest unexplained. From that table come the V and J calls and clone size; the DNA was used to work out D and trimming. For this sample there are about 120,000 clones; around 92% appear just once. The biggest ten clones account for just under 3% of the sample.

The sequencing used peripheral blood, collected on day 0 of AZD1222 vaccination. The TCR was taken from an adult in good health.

The CDR3 region: CASSPLLPNSYEQYF. The nucleotides are TGCGCCAGCAGCCCCCTACTACCTAATTCCTACGAGCAGTACTTC. In this chain, TRBV5-1 is recombined with TRBJ2-7; no confident D gene assignment can be made. V drops 4 bases and J drops 1 base, leaving 15 bases in between. CDR1 and CDR2 (SGHRS, YFSETQ) derive from the germline V gene. Taken from cysteine to phenylalanine, the CDR3 has 15 residues. Of the read, only the CDR3 DNA is kept; its 45 bases are in frame from base 1.